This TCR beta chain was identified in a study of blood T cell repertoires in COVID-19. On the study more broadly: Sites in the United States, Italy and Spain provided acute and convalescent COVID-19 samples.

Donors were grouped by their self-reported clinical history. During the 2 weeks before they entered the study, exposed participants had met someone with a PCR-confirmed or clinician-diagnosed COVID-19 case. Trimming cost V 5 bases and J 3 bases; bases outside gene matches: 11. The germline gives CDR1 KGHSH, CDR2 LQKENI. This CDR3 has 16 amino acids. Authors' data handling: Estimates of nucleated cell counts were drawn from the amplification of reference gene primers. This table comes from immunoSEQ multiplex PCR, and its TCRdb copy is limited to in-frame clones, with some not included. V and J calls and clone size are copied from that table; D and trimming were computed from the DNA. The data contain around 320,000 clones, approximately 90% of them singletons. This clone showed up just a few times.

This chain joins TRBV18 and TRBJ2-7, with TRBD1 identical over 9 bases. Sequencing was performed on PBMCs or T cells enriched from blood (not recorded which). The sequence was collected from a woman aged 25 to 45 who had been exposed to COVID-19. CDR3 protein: CASSSDLGQGYYEQYF. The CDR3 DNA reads TGTGCCAGCTCATCAGATTTGGGACAGGGATACTACGAGCAGTACTTC.